This TCR beta chain is drawn from a study of OX40 agonist ivuxolimab in advanced cancers. The table came from immunoSEQ multiplex PCR; TCRdb's copy has only in-frame clones and leaves some out. The sample gives 55,000 to 90,000 clones, 70% to 90% of which show up once; approximately 1.1% is in the top ten. CDR3 length equals 15 residues. The V end was cut by 0 bases, the J end by 2 bases, with 11 bases between. CDR1 and CDR2 (germline): SGHNT, YYREEE (reference sequence). The sequence derives from an adult with an advanced solid tumor such as melanoma, head and neck, liver or kidney cancer. The sequenced sample was CD4+ or CD8+ T cells sorted from blood, obtained in a trial of the OX40 agonist ivuxolimab. V usage is TRBV5-4 and J usage is TRBJ2-5; possibly TRBD1 for D (6 bases). The CDR3 DNA reads as TGTGCCAGCAGCTTGGCCAGGGGAAAACAAGAGACCCAGTACTTC. Translation gives CASSLARGKQETQYF.